This T cell receptor (beta chain) originates from a study of response to subunit inactivated influenza vaccine. The CDR3 runs 14 residues. Trimming pared 4 bases from V and 1 base from J, leaving 10 bases between. Using its own MiXCR run on the RT-PCR reads, TCRdb lists one record per CDR3 protein. The table lists some 500,000 distinct CDR3 sequences, about 17% of them singletons. The material sequenced was CD4+ T cells sorted from PBMCs, taken roughly 24 months after vaccination. The TCR originated in a man aged 50 to 69 who received an inactivated influenza vaccine. The chain uses TRBV12-3 or TRBV12-4 and TRBJ2-5, with D unclear. The CDR3 sequence: CASSYYGSQETQYF. The CDR3, as DNA: TGTGCCAGCAGTTACTATGGCAGCCAAGAGACCCAGTACTTC.